This T cell receptor beta chain emerged from a study of cytomegalovirus exposure and HLA in healthy donors. Notes on the study in general: Researchers reported in a later analysis that common viral pathogens appeared linked to several top clusters. An ancestry cluster, one associated with Asian ancestry, reportedly showed fewer N-insertions than the approximately 700-donor mean in a later analysis.

Primers included in the PCR were 60 Vbeta and 13 Jbeta primers. TCRdb's table, derived via immunoSEQ multiplex PCR, lists solely in-frame clones and lacks some. This table has around 150,000 clones, around 65% appearing once. With regard to this clone: Its antigen is not known.

Sequencing was carried out using PBMCs. The TCR sequence derives from a male donor in good health and CMV-seronegative.

CDR3 DNA: TGTGCCAGCTCGGGTGACAGGGCCTACGAGCAGTACTTC. Protein sequence: CASSGDRAYEQYF. The chain combines TRBV18 with TRBJ2-7; 7 bases map to TRBD1. There are 13 residues in the CDR3. CDR1 is KGHSH and CDR2 is LQKENI in the germline V gene. The V gene end was trimmed by 6 bases and the J gene end by 2 bases; junction bases not matched to a gene: 4.